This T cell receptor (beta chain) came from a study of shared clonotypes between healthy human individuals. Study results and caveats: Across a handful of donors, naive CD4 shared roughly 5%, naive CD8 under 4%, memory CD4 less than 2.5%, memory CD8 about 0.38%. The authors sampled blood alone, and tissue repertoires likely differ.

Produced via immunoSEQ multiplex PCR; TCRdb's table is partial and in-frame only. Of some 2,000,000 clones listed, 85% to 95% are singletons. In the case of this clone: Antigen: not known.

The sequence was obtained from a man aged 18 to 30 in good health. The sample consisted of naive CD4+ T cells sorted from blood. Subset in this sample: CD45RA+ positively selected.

The chain's CDR3 is CASSAEGNQPQHF. CDR3 coding DNA: TGCGCCAGCAGTGCGGAGGGGAATCAGCCCCAGCATTTT. V and J are TRBV10-2 and TRBJ1-5; D is perhaps TRBD1 (5 bases). CDR1 WSHSY and CDR2 SAAADI come from the germline V gene. Trimming left V 4 bases short and J 4 bases short, with 8 bases between. This CDR3 comprises 13 residues.